This is a list of T cell receptor beta chains from one sample in a study of a mutant IDH1 vaccine in newly diagnosed glioma. The antigens for these receptors are not known. Sequenced by immunoSEQ multiplex PCR; TCRdb stores in-frame clones only, minus some. Of roughly 40,000 clones listed, approximately 90% are singletons. The starting material was PBMCs, obtained from a glioma patient whose treatment included an IDH1 peptide vaccine. Receptor source: a man between 50 and 59 years old with glioma. CDR3s include the opening cysteine and the closing phenylalanine or tryptophan. The D gene is left open where the match is weak. Not every row has a clone size; where given, it reads once, few, many or a size class.

V gene	J gene	D gene	clone size	CDR3 DNA	CDR3 protein
TRBV20-1	TRBJ2-7	NA	NA	TGCAGTGCTAGAGGCTCCTACGAGCAGTACTTC	CSARGSYEQYF
TRBV13	TRBJ2-3	TRBD2	medium-sized	TGTGCCAGCAGCTCGCGGGAGACTAGCACAGATACGCAGTATTTT	CASSSRETSTDTQYF
TRBV9	TRBJ2-1	TRBD2	NA	TGTGCCAGCAGCGTAGAGCGGGACTACAATGAGCAGTTCTTC	CASSVERDYNEQFF
TRBV4-1	TRBJ2-3	TRBD2	NA	TGCGCCAGCAGCCAAGATTTGCCTAGCGGGGGGTCGGTTACGCAGTATTTT	CASSQDLPSGGSVTQYF
TRBV5-1	TRBJ2-2	NA	NA	TGCGCCAGCAGCTACCAAGACACCGGGGAGCTGTTTTTT	CASSYQDTGELFF
TRBV4-3	TRBJ1-2	TRBD1	NA	TGCGCCAGCAGCCAAGATTGGACAGGAGGTGTTGTGCGCTATGGCTACACCTTC	CASSQDWTGGVVRYGYTF
TRBV2	TRBJ2-5	NA	NA	TGTGCCAGCAGTTGGCCCCCTGGTGCCGGAGAGACCCAGTACTTC	CASSWPPGAGETQYF
TRBV29-1	TRBJ1-1	NA	NA	TGCAGCGTCAGGCAGGGTACGAACACTGAAGCTTTCTTT	CSVRQGTNTEAFF
TRBV21-1	TRBJ2-4	NA	NA	TGTGCCAGCGGAGAGGGTGGGACTAGCGGGAGGTTAGCCAAAAACATTCAGTACTTC	CASGEGGTSGRLAKNIQYF
TRBV5-6	TRBJ1-2	TRBD1	NA	TGTGCCAGCAGCTGGGGGACAGCAGACTATAACTATGGCTACACCTTC	CASSWGTADYNYGYTF
TRBV27	TRBJ2-1	TRBD2	NA	TGTGCCAGCAGCAAGAGCGGGAGATCCTACAATGAGCAGTTCTTC	CASSKSGRSYNEQFF
TRBV7-9	TRBJ2-7	TRBD2	NA	TGTGCCAGCAGCTTTAGCGGGGGCCGCTACGAGCAGTACTTC	CASSFSGGRYEQYF
TRBV9	TRBJ2-1	NA	NA	TGTGCCAGCAGCCCGAGAGCGGGACAAACCCACAATGAGCAGTTCTTC	CASSPRAGQTHNEQFF
TRBV7-9	TRBJ2-1	TRBD2	NA	TGTGCCAGCAGCTTTAGCGGGGGGGCCGGCAATGAGCAGTTCTTC	CASSFSGGAGNEQFF
TRBV6-5	TRBJ1-2	TRBD1	NA	TGTGCCAGCAGAGAAACCGGGACAGGGCACTATGGCTACACCTTC	CASRETGTGHYGYTF
TRBV5-4	TRBJ1-6	NA	NA	TGTGCCAGCAGCTTAGACAGGTCCGGAGGATCACCCCTCCACTTT	CASSLDRSGGSPLHF
TRBV5-1	TRBJ2-7	TRBD1	NA	TGCGCCAGCAGCTTGGACAGGGGGAGCTCCTACGAGCAGTACTTC	CASSLDRGSSYEQYF
TRBV5-6	TRBJ1-1	TRBD1	NA	TGTGCCAGCAGACCCCAGGGGGGGAACACTGAAGCTTTCTTT	CASRPQGGNTEAFF
TRBV6-1	TRBJ1-5	NA	NA	TGTGCCAGCACGCAGCCCTATAGCAATCAGCCCCAGCATTTT	CASTQPYSNQPQHF
TRBV30	TRBJ1-2	NA	NA	TGTGCCTGGAGTGTAGGGACGGCAGTTTCTAACTATGGCTACACCTTC	CAWSVGTAVSNYGYTF
TRBV19	TRBJ2-1	NA	NA	TGTGCCAGTAGTATAATAGGGCGGGAAAGCTCCTACAATGAGCAGTTCTTC	CASSIIGRESSYNEQFF
TRBV4-1	TRBJ2-7	NA	NA	TGCGCCAGCAGCCCCCGAGGGGGGAGGGGAGGCGACGAGCAGTACTTC	CASSPRGGRGGDEQYF
TRBV4-3	TRBJ1-3	NA	NA	TGCGCCAGCAGCCAAGGCTTTGGAAACACCATATATTTT	CASSQGFGNTIYF
TRBV11-3	TRBJ2-7	NA	NA	TGTGCCAGCAGCTTAGTGGGGGGCTACGAGCAGTACTTC	CASSLVGGYEQYF
TRBV7-8	TRBJ2-7	NA	NA	TGTGCCAGCAGCCAACGGGCCTACGAGCAGTACTTC	CASSQRAYEQYF
TRBV10-3	TRBJ2-7	TRBD2	NA	TGTGCCATCAACGCGGGAGGGCCTTTTCACGAGCAGTACTTC	CAINAGGPFHEQYF
TRBV7-9	TRBJ2-1	NA	NA	TGTGCCAGCAGCCGGGGCGGGGGCCGGAATTTATACAATGAGCAGTTCTTC	CASSRGGGRNLYNEQFF